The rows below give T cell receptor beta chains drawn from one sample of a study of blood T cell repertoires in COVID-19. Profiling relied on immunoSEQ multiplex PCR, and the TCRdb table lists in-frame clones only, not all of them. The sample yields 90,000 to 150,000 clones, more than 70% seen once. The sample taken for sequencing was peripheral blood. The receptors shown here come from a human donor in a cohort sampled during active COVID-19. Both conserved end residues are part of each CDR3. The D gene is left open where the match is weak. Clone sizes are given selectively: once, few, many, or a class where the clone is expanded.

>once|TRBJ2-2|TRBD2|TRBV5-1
CASSGTSGGLTGELFF
TGCGCCAGCAGCGGTACTAGCGGGGGGCTCACCGGGGAGCTGTTTTTT
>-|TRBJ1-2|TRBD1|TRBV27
CASRDRSASNYGYTF
TGTGCCAGCCGGGACAGGAGTGCTTCTAACTATGGCTACACCTTC
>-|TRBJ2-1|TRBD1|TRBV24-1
CAIGTGDEQFF
TGTGCCATCGGGACAGGGGATGAGCAGTTCTTC
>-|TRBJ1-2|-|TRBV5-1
CASSPSGGGYTF
TGCGCCAGTTCCCCCTCGGGGGGAGGCTACACCTTC
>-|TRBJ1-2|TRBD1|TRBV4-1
CASSQLRDRVNYGYTF
TGCGCCAGCAGCCAACTCCGGGACAGGGTGAACTATGGCTACACCTTC
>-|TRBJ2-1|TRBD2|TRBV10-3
CAIGLAGGSVF
TGTGCCATCGGCCTAGCGGGGGGGTCGGTCTTC
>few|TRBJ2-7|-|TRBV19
CASSIDGSYEQYF
TGTGCCAGTAGTATAGATGGTAGTTACGAGCAGTACTTC
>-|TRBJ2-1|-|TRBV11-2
CASSLEGAFRYNEQFF
TGTGCCAGCAGCTTAGAGGGGGCATTCCGTTACAATGAGCAGTTCTTC
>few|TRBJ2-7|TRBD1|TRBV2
CASSPDRGVYEQYF
TGTGCCAGCAGCCCGGACAGGGGGGTCTACGAGCAGTACTTC
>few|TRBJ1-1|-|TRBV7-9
CASSPRGGAPPEAFF
TGTGCCAGCAGCCCCCGGGGAGGGGCTCCCCCTGAAGCTTTCTTT
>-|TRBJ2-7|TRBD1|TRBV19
CASSSRTGGSYEQYF
TGTGCCAGTAGTAGCCGGACAGGGGGCTCATACGAGCAGTACTTC
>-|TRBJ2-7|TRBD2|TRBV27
CGSGSPFSYEQYF
TGTGGGAGCGGGAGTCCCTTCTCCTACGAGCAGTACTTC
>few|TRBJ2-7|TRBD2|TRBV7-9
CASRGDVVAGSPIF
TGTGCCAGCAGGGGGGATGTGGTAGCGGGAAGCCCGATCTTC
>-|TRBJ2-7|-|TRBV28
CASTTATYEQYF
TGTGCCAGCACTACAGCCACCTACGAGCAGTACTTC
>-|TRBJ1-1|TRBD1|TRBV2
CASSVGQGISPEAFF
TGTGCCAGCAGTGTGGGACAGGGGATCTCCCCTGAAGCTTTCTTT
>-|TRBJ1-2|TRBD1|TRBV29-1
CSVESQWGQGYGYTF
TGCAGCGTTGAAAGTCAGTGGGGACAGGGCTATGGCTACACCTTC